Listed below are T cell receptor beta chains from one sample, sequenced in a study of Graves' ophthalmopathy and Graves' hyperthyroidism. Each CDR3 protein gets one entry after TCRdb re-called the multiplex PCR reads with MiXCR. The repertoire consists of about 180,000 distinct CDR3 sequences, with less than 45% occurring once and the leading ten covering around 5.5%. Sequencing was done on a sample of peripheral blood. The receptors come from a woman aged 35 to 49 with Graves' ophthalmopathy. CDR3s include the opening cysteine and the closing phenylalanine or tryptophan. A D gene is named only where the DNA matches it firmly. Some rows have no size entry. The others give once, few or many, or a class for an expanded clone.

v_call	d_call	clone_size	j_call	cdr3_aa	cdr3_nt
TRBV7-2	TRBD2	NA	TRBJ2-7	CASSLLGTRNEQYF	TGTGCCAGCAGCCTCCTCGGGACTAGAAACGAGCAGTACTTC
TRBV28	TRBD1	NA	TRBJ1-1	CASSLLAGGMNTEAFF	TGTGCCAGCAGTTTATTGGCAGGGGGCATGAACACTGAAGCTTTCTTT
TRBV4-1	NA	many	TRBJ2-7	CASSSTGLGSYEQYF	TGCGCCAGCAGCTCAACAGGGCTTGGGTCCTACGAGCAGTACTTC
TRBV5-6	NA	many	TRBJ2-7	CASSLFQTYEQYF	TGTGCCAGCAGCTTGTTCCAGACCTACGAGCAGTACTTC
TRBV10-3	NA	many	TRBJ1-2	CAISDRDGYGYTF	TGTGCCATCAGTGACAGGGACGGTTATGGCTACACCTTC
TRBV10-3	NA	many	TRBJ2-5	CAIRTLAGETQYF	TGTGCCATCAGGACACTAGCAGGGGAGACCCAGTACTTC
TRBV7-7	TRBD1	NA	TRBJ2-5	CASSLGDRGVGETQYF	TGTGCTAGCAGCTTAGGGGACAGGGGGGTCGGAGAGACCCAGTACTTC
TRBV12-3/TRBV12-4	NA	NA	TRBJ1-5	CASSFYSVGGRPQHF	TGTGCCAGCAGTTTCTATTCGGTGGGGGGCAGGCCCCAGCATTTT
TRBV28	NA	NA	TRBJ2-7	CASSEGTPPHYEQYF	TGTGCCAGCAGCGAAGGGACTCCCCCCCACTACGAGCAGTACTTC
TRBV28	TRBD1	many	TRBJ1-1	CASSWTGRPNTEAFF	TGTGCCAGCAGCTGGACAGGCCGGCCGAACACTGAAGCTTTCTTT
TRBV20-1	NA	few	TRBJ1-5	CSARKGSGQPQHF	TGCAGTGCTAGAAAAGGGTCCGGTCAGCCCCAGCATTTT
TRBV6-1	NA	many	TRBJ2-2	CASSAQGAGELFF	TGTGCCAGCAGTGCTCAGGGAGCCGGGGAGCTGTTTTTT
TRBV12-3/TRBV12-4	NA	many	TRBJ1-5	CASSFPGASSNQPQHF	TGTGCCAGCAGTTTTCCAGGGGCTAGTAGCAATCAGCCCCAGCATTTT
TRBV7-2	TRBD2	many	TRBJ2-2	CASSLAGGFSGELFF	TGTGCCAGCAGCTTAGCGGGGGGGTTTTCCGGGGAGCTGTTTTTT
TRBV9	NA	many	TRBJ1-2	CASSVGAENYGYTF	TGTGCCAGCAGCGTAGGGGCAGAGAACTATGGCTACACCTTC
TRBV19	TRBD1	NA	TRBJ1-5	CASSPTGGDQPQHF	TGTGCCAGTAGTCCCACAGGGGGCGATCAGCCCCAGCATTTT
TRBV11-2	NA	NA	TRBJ2-5	CASSYPWLEETQYF	TGTGCCAGCAGCTACCCGTGGTTGGAAGAGACCCAGTACTTC
TRBV5-1	NA	many	TRBJ2-5	CASSSSDGETQYF	TGCGCCAGCAGCTCATCAGATGGAGAGACCCAGTACTTC
TRBV2	NA	NA	TRBJ2-7	CASSDWGDSYEQYF	TGTGCCAGCAGTGACTGGGGGGACTCCTACGAGCAGTACTTC
TRBV24-1	NA	many	TRBJ2-5	CATSDFGAAQYF	TGTGCCACCAGTGATTTCGGGGCGGCCCAGTACTTC
TRBV27	TRBD1	many	TRBJ1-1	CASKQGGVYTEAFF	TGTGCCAGCAAACAGGGGGGTGTTTACACTGAAGCTTTCTTT
TRBV6-5	NA	few	TRBJ1-1	CASSYFGTNTEAFF	TGTGCCAGCAGTTACTTCGGGACGAACACTGAAGCTTTCTTT
TRBV28	NA	many	TRBJ1-1	CASSFDDSFPDRSFRWNTEAFF	TGTGCCAGCAGTTTCGACGACTCCTTTCCCGACAGGTCATTCAGATGGAACACTGAAGCTTTCTTT
TRBV7-2	NA	many	TRBJ1-1	CASSTAGGVTEAFF	TGTGCCAGCAGCACCGCCGGGGGTGTCACTGAAGCTTTCTTT
TRBV10-3	NA	many	TRBJ2-5	CAIRADQETQYF	TGTGCCATCAGAGCGGATCAAGAGACCCAGTACTTC
TRBV5-1	TRBD2	many	TRBJ2-5	CASSLAGGPGETQYF	TGCGCCAGCAGCTTGGCGGGGGGGCCAGGAGAGACCCAGTACTTC
TRBV2	NA	NA	TRBJ2-7	CASSESLVEQYF	TGTGCCAGCAGTGAATCTTTGGTTGAGCAGTACTTC
TRBV7-2	TRBD2	many	TRBJ2-7	CASSLAGRAYEQYF	TGTGCCAGCAGCTTAGCCGGGAGGGCCTACGAGCAGTACTTC
TRBV20-1	NA	many	TRBJ2-7	CSARAQGGGPSYEQYF	TGCAGTGCTAGAGCCCAGGGGGGGGGTCCGTCCTACGAGCAGTACTTC
TRBV27	NA	many	TRBJ1-1	CASSHLGGARTPEAFF	TGTGCCAGCAGCCACTTAGGCGGGGCACGAACGCCTGAAGCTTTCTTT